The 23 T cell receptor beta chains listed next were all sequenced from one sample in a study of shared clonotypes between healthy human individuals. Libraries were prepared by immunoSEQ multiplex PCR; TCRdb keeps only in-frame clonotypes and omits some of them. The sample records about 2,500,000 clones, 90% to 95% being singletons. Sequencing used naive CD4+ T cells sorted from blood. Subset here: CD45RA+ positively selected. The receptors derive from a man between 18 and 29 years old in good health.

The chain employs TRBV13 and TRBJ2-7, with 7 bases that match TRBD2. Per germline, CDR1 PRHDT and CDR2 FYEKMQ (reference sequence). The CDR3 contains 16 residues. Trimming at V came to 5 bases and at J to 0 bases, leaving 10 bases not matched to a gene. CDR3 nucleotide sequence: TGTGCCAGCAGCGATCGCGGGAGCCAGAGCTCCTACGAGCAGTACTTC. Amino acid sequence: CASSDRGSQSSYEQYF. Drawing the rest from reference TRBV13 and TRBJ2-7, the complete variable domain is AAGVIQSPRHLIKEKRETATLKCYPIPRHDTVYWYQQGPGQDPQFLISFYEKMQSDKGSIPDRFSAQQFSDYHSELNMSSLELGDSALYFCASSDRGSQSSYEQYFGPGTRLTVT.

This chain connects TRBV11-2 to TRBJ1-6; 7 nucleotides line up with TRBD1. The CDR3 totals 14 residues. CDR1 is SGHAT and CDR2 is FQNNGV in the germline V gene. V lost 4 bases and J lost 9; bases outside the gene matches: 6. Written as DNA, the CDR3 is TGTGCCAGCAGCTCCCGGACAGGAATTTCACCCCTCCACTTT. Translating gives CASSSRTGISPLHF.

The rearrangement uses TRBV7-2 and TRBJ2-3, with TRBD2 matching over 8 bases. Losses at the gene ends were 4 bases for V and 6 bases for J; bases not matched to a gene: 9. CDR3 size: 15 residues. Per the germline V gene, CDR1 is SGHTA and CDR2 is FQGNSA. The CDR3, as DNA: TGTGCCAGCAGCTATGCAACCGGGGGGGCCGATACGCAGTATTTT. Residues: CASSYATGGADTQYF.

In DNA form, the CDR3 reads TGTGCCAGCTCGCCGTTGGGGGCAGGTGGCCAAGAGACCCAGTACTTC. It translates to CASSPLGAGGQETQYF. The J gene is TRBJ2-5, the V gene TRBV18; D is possibly TRBD1 (6 bases). This CDR3 comprises 16 residues. Deletions cut 6 bases from V and 1 base from J, with 18 bases between. Germline values: CDR1 KGHSH, CDR2 LQKENI.

The J gene is TRBJ2-7, the V gene TRBV18; 9 bases are a match to TRBD2. The trim removed 3 bases at V and 6 bases at J, leaving 9 bases unmatched. Germline assignment: CDR1 KGHSH and CDR2 LQKENI. There are 15 residues in the CDR3. CDR3 DNA: TGTGCCAGCTCACCCTCTTCTAGCGGGATGGGCGAGCAGTACTTC. This codes for CASSPSSSGMGEQYF.

The rearrangement links TRBV2 to TRBJ1-1; tentatively, D is TRBD1 (6 bases). The germline V and J ends were trimmed by 8 bases and 1 base, with 8 bases remaining between them. Per the germline V gene, CDR1 is SNHLY and CDR2 is FYNNEI. CDR3 length: 12 residues. The CDR3 DNA reads TGTGCCAGCTTCAGGGGGAACACTGAAGCTTTCTTT. Translated, it gives CASFRGNTEAFF.

The chain couples TRBV12-5 to TRBJ2-3, with 9 bases fitting TRBD2. V trimming: 7 bases; J trimming: 4 bases; junction bases outside the gene matches: 9. This CDR3 is built from 15 residues. Germline loops: CDR1 LGHNT, CDR2 FRNRAP. CDR3 DNA: TGTGCTAGTGCCCTCCGTAGCGGGAGCTCAGATACGCAGTATTTT. This codes for CASALRSGSSDTQYF. Looking up the rest from reference TRBV12-5 and TRBJ2-3 gives the full variable domain: DARVTQTPRHKVTEMGQEVTMRCQPILGHNTVFWYRQTMMQGLELLAYFRNRAPLDDSGMPKDRFSAEMPDATLATLKIQPSEPRDSAVYFCASALRSGSSDTQYFGPGTRLTVL.

This clone was observed a single time. The chain uses TRBV11-1 and TRBJ2-1; 16 bases agree with TRBD2. Germline V gives CDR1 SGHAT, CDR2 FQDESV (reference sequence). CDR3 length: 17 amino acids. V trimming: 4 bases; J trimming: 7 bases; junction bases outside the gene matches: 7. The CDR3 loop reads CASSYRSGLAGGNEQFF. CDR3 nucleotide sequence: TGTGCCAGCAGCTACCGATCGGGACTAGCGGGGGGGAATGAGCAGTTCTTC.

CDR3 in amino acids: CAWSVGGQGAEQFF. In DNA form, the CDR3 reads TGTGCCTGGAGTGTCGGGGGGCAGGGGGCTGAGCAGTTCTTC. The chain links TRBV30 to TRBJ2-1; possible D gene TRBD1, 8 bases. V lost 0 bases and J lost 9, with 15 bases in between. Germline V lookup: CDR1 GTSNPN, CDR2 SVGIG (reference sequence). The CDR3 runs 14 residues.

The rearrangement joins TRBV6-1 to TRBJ1-2; 10 bases are shared with TRBD1. Germline V CDR1 and CDR2: MNHNS, SASEGT. The J segment lost 4 bases and the V segment lost 4 bases, leaving 12 bases of the junction unmatched. CDR3 length: 17 amino acids. CDR3 nucleotide sequence: TGTGCCAGCAGTGTTCCCGGGACAGGGGCGGATTTCTATGGCTACACCTTC. This encodes CASSVPGTGADFYGYTF.

The chain couples TRBV15 to TRBJ2-5; perhaps TRBD1 as D (6 bases). The germline V and J ends were trimmed by 3 bases and 2 bases, with 7 bases remaining between them. The CDR3 totals 13 residues. Looked up from germline, CDR1 is LNHNV and CDR2 is YYDKDF (reference sequence). The CDR3 loop reads CATSRGHQETQYF. The DNA of the CDR3 is TGTGCCACCAGCAGGGGACATCAAGAGACCCAGTACTTC.

Worth noting for this clone: The sample contains more than one DNA sequence encoding this CDR3. The V call is TRBV5-1, the J call TRBJ1-1, with D possibly matching TRBD1 (5 bases). Trimming shortened V by 0 bases and J by 4 bases, and 10 bases separated the two germline ends. The length of the CDR3 is 14 residues. Germline V lookup: CDR1 SGHRS, CDR2 YFSETQ. As DNA, the CDR3 is TGCGCCAGCAGCTTGGTTCAGGGCGGCACTGAAGCTTTCTTT. This encodes CASSLVQGGTEAFF.

This sequence joins TRBV2 and TRBJ1-4; D possibly corresponds to TRBD1 (5 bases). CDR3 size: 15 residues. Germline lookup yields CDR1 SNHLY and CDR2 FYNNEI. Trimming took 6 bases from V and 3 from J, leaving 14 bases between them. The CDR3 protein is CASRRDPDANEKLFF. For the CDR3, the DNA is TGTGCCAGCAGGCGGGACCCGGATGCTAATGAAAAACTGTTTTTT.

V and J are TRBV15 and TRBJ1-1, with 10 bases fitting TRBD1. The V gene end was trimmed by 4 bases and the J gene end by 0 bases; junction bases not matched to a gene: 8. Germline loops: CDR1 LNHNV, CDR2 YYDKDF (reference sequence). This CDR3 has 17 residues. Written as DNA, the CDR3 is TGTGCCACCAGCATTCGGGACAGGGGCCGCATGAACACTGAAGCTTTCTTT. It translates to CATSIRDRGRMNTEAFF.

The CDR3 DNA follows: TGTGCCTGGAGTGGCCAGGACCATGAGCAGTTCTTC. Translation gives CAWSGQDHEQFF. The chain is built from TRBV30 and TRBJ2-1; D is uncertain. V shed 1 base and J shed 8 bases, with 9 bases lying between them. This CDR3 region has 12 residues. Germline loops: CDR1 GTSNPN, CDR2 SVGIG (reference sequence).

This clone has a single count. The chain recombines TRBV13 with TRBJ2-7; no clear D. CDR3 size: 12 residues. V was pared by 6 bases and J by 8 bases, with 14 bases between. Germline loops: CDR1 PRHDT, CDR2 FYEKMQ (reference sequence). CDR3 DNA: TGTGCCAGCAGTTTCGACACTCGGCAGCAGTACTTC. Residues: CASSFDTRQQYF.

The chain carries TRBV7-2 and TRBJ2-7; 7 positions match TRBD1. Per the germline V gene, CDR1 is SGHTA and CDR2 is FQGNSA. This CDR3 comprises 14 residues. V lost 5 bases to trimming and J lost 0 bases; unmatched junction nucleotides: 4. The CDR3 here is CASSNDRASYEQYF. The DNA of the CDR3 is TGTGCCAGCAGCAATGACAGGGCCTCCTACGAGCAGTACTTC. Full variable domain (missing parts from reference TRBV7-2 and TRBJ2-7): GAGVSQSPSNKVTEKGKDVELRCDPISGHTALYWYRQSLGQGLEFLIYFQGNSAPDKSGLPSDRFSAERTGGSVSTLTIQRTQQEDSAVYLCASSNDRASYEQYFGPGTRLTVT.

The chain employs TRBV7-8 and TRBJ2-3; D may be TRBD2 (6 bases). V was clipped by 5 bases and J by 0 bases, with 15 bases between them. The V gene's germline CDR1 is SGHVS and CDR2 FQNEAQ. CDR3 length: 16 amino acids. CDR3 DNA: TGTGCCAGCAGCCCCCGGGAGCGGGCGAGCACAGATACGCAGTATTTT. It encodes CASSPRERASTDTQYF.

V is TRBV11-2 and J is TRBJ1-3; D unresolved. Trimming removed 0 bases at V and 0 bases at J, with 9 bases between. CDR1 is SGHAT, CDR2 FQNNGV, per germline. The CDR3 sequence is 16 residues long. CDR3 protein: CASSLDPGRSGNTIYF. The CDR3, as DNA: TGTGCCAGCAGCTTAGATCCAGGACGCTCTGGAAACACCATATATTTT.

This chain joins TRBV10-2 and TRBJ1-2; D gene ambiguous. CDR1 is WSHSY, CDR2 SAAADI, per germline. The length of the CDR3 is 13 residues. V gave up 2 bases and J gave up 4 bases, with 8 bases separating them. CDR3 DNA: TGCGCCAGCAGTGAGACAGAGTTCTATGGCTACACCTTC. This gives the protein CASSETEFYGYTF.

V is TRBV5-4 and J is TRBJ2-7, with a possible D match to TRBD1 (5 bases). Per germline, CDR1 SGHNT and CDR2 YYREEE (reference sequence). This CDR3 contains 16 residues. The V gene lost 1 base and the J gene lost 0 bases, with 14 bases spanning the gap. The CDR3 reads CASSLITQGYSYEQYF. As DNA, the CDR3 is TGTGCCAGCAGCTTGATTACCCAGGGCTACTCCTACGAGCAGTACTTC.

This chain joins TRBV7-8 and TRBJ1-4; D perhaps matches TRBD1 (6 bases). CDR1 SGHVS and CDR2 FQNEAQ come from the germline V gene. This CDR3 region has 15 residues. The V end was cut by 4 bases, the J end by 4 bases, with 13 bases between. The CDR3 nucleotides read TGTGCCAGCAGCTCCTTAGGACAGTTTAATGAAAAACTGTTTTTT. This encodes CASSSLGQFNEKLFF.

This chain uses TRBV10-1 with TRBJ2-3; 11 bases match TRBD2. V trimming: 5 bases; J trimming: 4 bases; junction bases outside the gene matches: 5. The CDR3 length is 15 residues. Germline V lookup: CDR1 WNHNN, CDR2 SYGVQD (reference sequence). The CDR3 sequence is CASSLAGGPADTQYF. CDR3 in DNA: TGCGCCAGCAGTCTAGCGGGAGGCCCAGCAGATACGCAGTATTTT.